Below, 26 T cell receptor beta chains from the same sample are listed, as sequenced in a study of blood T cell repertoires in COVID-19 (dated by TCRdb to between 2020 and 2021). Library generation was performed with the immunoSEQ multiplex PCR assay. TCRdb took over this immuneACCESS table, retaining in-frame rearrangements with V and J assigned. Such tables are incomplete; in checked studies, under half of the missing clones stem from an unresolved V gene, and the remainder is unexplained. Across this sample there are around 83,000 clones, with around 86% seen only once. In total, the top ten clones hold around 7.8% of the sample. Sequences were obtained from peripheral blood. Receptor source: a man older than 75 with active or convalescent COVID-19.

The CDR3 reads CASSVLRGRNTEAFF. For the CDR3, the DNA is TGTGCCAGCAGCGTACTTAGGGGGCGCAACACTGAAGCTTTCTTT. The chain combines TRBV9 with TRBJ1-1; 7 nucleotides match TRBD1. The CDR3 has 15 residues. Germline trimming cut 1 base from V and 2 bases from J; bases unmatched to any gene: 5. Per germline, CDR1 SGDLS and CDR2 YYNGEE.

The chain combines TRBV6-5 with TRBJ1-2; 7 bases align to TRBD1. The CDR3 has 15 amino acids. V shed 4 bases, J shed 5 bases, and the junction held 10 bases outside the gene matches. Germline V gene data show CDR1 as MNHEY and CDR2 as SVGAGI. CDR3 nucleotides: TGTGCCAGCAGTTCCCCCAGACAGGGTGGATATGGCTACACCTTC. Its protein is CASSSPRQGGYGYTF.

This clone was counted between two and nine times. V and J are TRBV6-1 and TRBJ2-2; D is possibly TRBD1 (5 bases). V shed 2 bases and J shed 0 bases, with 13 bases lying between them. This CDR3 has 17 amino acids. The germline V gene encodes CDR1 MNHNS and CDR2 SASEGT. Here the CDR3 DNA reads TGTGCCAGCAGTGAAAAGGCAGGGCCCCCGAACACCGGGGAGCTGTTTTTT. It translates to CASSEKAGPPNTGELFF.

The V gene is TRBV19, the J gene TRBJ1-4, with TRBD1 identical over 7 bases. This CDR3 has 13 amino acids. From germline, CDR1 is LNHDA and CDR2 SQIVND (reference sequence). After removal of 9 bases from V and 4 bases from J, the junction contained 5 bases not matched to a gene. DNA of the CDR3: TGTGCCAGCAGGGGACAGTATAATGAAAAACTGTTTTTT. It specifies CASRGQYNEKLFF.

The CDR3 reads CASSQDRNQPQHF. The CDR3, as DNA: TGTGCCAGCTCACAGGACAGAAATCAGCCCCAGCATTTT. V and J are TRBV18 and TRBJ1-5; TRBD1 is a possible D gene (6 bases). The germline V gene has CDR1 KGHSH and CDR2 LQKENI. This CDR3 contains 13 residues. Deletions cut 4 bases from V and 4 bases from J, with 8 bases between.

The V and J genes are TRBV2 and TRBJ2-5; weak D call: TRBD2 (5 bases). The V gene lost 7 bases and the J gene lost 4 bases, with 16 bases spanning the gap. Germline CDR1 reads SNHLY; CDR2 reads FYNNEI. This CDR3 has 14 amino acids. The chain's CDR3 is CASTGVSMSETQYF. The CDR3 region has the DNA TGTGCCAGCACCGGGGTGAGCATGTCAGAGACCCAGTACTTC.

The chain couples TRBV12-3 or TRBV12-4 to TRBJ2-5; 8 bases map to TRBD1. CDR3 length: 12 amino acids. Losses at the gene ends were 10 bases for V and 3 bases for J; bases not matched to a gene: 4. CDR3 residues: CANPDREETQYF. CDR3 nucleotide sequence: TGTGCCAACCCGGACAGGGAAGAGACCCAGTACTTC.

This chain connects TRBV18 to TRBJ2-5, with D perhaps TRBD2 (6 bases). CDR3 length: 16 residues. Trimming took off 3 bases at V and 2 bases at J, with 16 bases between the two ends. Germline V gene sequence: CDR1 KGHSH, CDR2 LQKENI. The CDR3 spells CASSPPGGYGQETQYF. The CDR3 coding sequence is TGTGCCAGCTCACCCCCCGGAGGGTATGGGCAAGAGACCCAGTACTTC.

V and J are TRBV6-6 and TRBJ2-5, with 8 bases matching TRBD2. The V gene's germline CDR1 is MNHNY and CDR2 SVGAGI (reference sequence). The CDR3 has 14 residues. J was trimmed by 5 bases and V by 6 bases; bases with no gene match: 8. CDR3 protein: CASRPLAGRETQYF. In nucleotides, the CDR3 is TGTGCCAGCAGACCATTAGCGGGGCGGGAGACCCAGTACTTC.

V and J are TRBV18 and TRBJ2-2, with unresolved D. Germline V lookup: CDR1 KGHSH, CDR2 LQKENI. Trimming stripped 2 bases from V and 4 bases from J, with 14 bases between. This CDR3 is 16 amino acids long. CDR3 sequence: CASSPMLGPSTGELFF. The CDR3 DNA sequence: TGTGCCAGCTCACCAATGCTTGGGCCTTCCACCGGGGAGCTGTTTTTT.

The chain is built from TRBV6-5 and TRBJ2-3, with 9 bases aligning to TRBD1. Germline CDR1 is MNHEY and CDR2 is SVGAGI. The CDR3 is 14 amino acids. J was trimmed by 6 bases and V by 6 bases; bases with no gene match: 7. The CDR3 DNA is TGTGCCAGCAGGTACAGGGGGCGGGCGGATACGCAGTATTTT. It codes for CASRYRGRADTQYF.

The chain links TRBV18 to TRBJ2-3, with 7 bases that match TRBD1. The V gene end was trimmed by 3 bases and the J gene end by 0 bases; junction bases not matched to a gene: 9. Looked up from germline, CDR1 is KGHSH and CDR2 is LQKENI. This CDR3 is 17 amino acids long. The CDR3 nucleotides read TGTGCCAGCTCACCGATCGAGACAGGGAGAAGCACAGATACGCAGTATTTT. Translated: CASSPIETGRSTDTQYF.

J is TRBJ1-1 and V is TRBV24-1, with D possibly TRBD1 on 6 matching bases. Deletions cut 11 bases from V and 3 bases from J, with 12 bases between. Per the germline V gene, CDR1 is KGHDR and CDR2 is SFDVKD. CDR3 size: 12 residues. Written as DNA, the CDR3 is TGTGCCATCAGGGGCCCGCACACTGAAGCTTTCTTT. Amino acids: CAIRGPHTEAFF.

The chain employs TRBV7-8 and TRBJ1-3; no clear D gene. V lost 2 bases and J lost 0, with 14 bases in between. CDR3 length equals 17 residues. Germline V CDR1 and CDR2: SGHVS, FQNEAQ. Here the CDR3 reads CASSLFQVSGSGNTIYF. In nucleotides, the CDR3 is TGTGCCAGCAGCTTATTCCAAGTGTCCGGCTCTGGAAACACCATATATTTT. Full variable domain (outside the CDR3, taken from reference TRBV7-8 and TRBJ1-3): GAGVSQSPRYKVAKRGQDVALRCDPISGHVSLFWYQQALGQGPEFLTYFQNEAQLDKSGLPSDRFFAERPEGSVSTLKIQRTQQEDSAVYLCASSLFQVSGSGNTIYFGEGSWLTVV.

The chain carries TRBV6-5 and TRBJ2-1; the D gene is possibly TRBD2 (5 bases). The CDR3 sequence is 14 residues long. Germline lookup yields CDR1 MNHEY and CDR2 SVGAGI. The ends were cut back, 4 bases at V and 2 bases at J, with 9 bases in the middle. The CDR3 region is CASSSTGTYNEQFF. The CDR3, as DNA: TGTGCCAGCAGTTCTACCGGGACCTACAATGAGCAGTTCTTC.

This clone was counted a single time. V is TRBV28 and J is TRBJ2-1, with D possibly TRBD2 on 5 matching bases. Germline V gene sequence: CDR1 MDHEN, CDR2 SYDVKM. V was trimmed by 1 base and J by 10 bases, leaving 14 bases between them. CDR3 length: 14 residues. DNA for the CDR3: TGTGCCAGCAGTTTATTAGCTAGTCGGAGGGAGCAGTTCTTC. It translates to CASSLLASRREQFF.

The CDR3 DNA sequence: TGTGCCAGCAGCACCGAACGACTAGCGGGTGAGCTAGCCAAAAACATTCAGTACTTC. This encodes CASSTERLAGELAKNIQYF. The V call is TRBV11-3, the J call TRBJ2-4; 10 nucleotides match TRBD2. Trimming at V came to 5 bases and at J to 0 bases, leaving 13 bases not matched to a gene. Germline lookup yields CDR1 SGHNT and CDR2 YENEEA. The CDR3 is made up of 19 amino acids.

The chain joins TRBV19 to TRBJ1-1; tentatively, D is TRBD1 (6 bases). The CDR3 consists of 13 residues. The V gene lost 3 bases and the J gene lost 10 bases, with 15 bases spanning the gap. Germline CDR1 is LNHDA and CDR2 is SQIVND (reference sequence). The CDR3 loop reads CASSISGVMGAFF. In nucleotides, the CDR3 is TGTGCCAGTAGTATTTCAGGGGTCATGGGAGCTTTCTTT.

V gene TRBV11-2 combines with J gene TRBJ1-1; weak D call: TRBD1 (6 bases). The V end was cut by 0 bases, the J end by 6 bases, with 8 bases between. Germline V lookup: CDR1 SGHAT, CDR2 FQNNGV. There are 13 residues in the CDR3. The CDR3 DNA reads TGTGCCAGCAGCTTAGAGCCAGGGGCTGAAGCTTTCTTT. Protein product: CASSLEPGAEAFF.

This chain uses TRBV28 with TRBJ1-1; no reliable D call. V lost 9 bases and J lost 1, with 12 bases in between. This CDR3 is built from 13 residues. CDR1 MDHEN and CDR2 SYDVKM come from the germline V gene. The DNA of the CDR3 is TGTGCCAGTACCTACTTAGCGAACACTGAAGCTTTCTTT. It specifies CASTYLANTEAFF.

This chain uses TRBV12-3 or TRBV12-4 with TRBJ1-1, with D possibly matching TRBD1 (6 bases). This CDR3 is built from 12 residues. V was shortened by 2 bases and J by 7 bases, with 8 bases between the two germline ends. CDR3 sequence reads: CASSLQGYEAFF. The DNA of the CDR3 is TGTGCCAGCAGTTTACAGGGGTATGAAGCTTTCTTT.

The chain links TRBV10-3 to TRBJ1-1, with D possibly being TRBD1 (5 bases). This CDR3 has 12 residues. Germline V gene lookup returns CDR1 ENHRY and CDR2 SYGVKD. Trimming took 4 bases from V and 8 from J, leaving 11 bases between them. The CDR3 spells CAISGGEGEAFF. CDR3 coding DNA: TGTGCCATCAGTGGGGGGGAGGGAGAAGCTTTCTTT.

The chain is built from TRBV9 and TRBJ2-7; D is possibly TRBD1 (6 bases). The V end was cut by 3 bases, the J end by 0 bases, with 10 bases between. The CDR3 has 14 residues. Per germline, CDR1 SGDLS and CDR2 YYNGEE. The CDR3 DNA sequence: TGTGCCAGCAGCGGCCGGGACATCTCCTACGAGCAGTACGTC. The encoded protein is CASSGRDISYEQYV.

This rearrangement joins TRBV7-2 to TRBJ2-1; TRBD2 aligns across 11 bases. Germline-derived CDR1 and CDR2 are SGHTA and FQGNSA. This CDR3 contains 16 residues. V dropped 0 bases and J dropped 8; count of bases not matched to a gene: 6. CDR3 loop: CASSLAVTSGNHEQFF. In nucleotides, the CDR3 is TGTGCCAGCAGCTTAGCGGTGACTAGCGGGAACCATGAGCAGTTCTTC.

The CDR3 is CASSPPERNTIYF. The CDR3 coding sequence is TGTGCCAGCTCACCCCCAGAACGAAACACCATATATTTT. The rearrangement joins TRBV18 to TRBJ1-3; D is ambiguous. The V end was cut by 3 bases, the J end by 5 bases, with 8 bases between. The CDR3 is 13 amino acids. CDR1 is KGHSH and CDR2 is LQKENI in the germline V gene.

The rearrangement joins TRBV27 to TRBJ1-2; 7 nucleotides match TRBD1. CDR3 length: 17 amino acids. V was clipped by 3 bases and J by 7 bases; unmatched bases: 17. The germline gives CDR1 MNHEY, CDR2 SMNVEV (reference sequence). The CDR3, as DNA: TGTGCCAGCAGTTTTGGTTCACCCGGACAGGCCTTTTCTGGCTACACCTTC. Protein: CASSFGSPGQAFSGYTF.